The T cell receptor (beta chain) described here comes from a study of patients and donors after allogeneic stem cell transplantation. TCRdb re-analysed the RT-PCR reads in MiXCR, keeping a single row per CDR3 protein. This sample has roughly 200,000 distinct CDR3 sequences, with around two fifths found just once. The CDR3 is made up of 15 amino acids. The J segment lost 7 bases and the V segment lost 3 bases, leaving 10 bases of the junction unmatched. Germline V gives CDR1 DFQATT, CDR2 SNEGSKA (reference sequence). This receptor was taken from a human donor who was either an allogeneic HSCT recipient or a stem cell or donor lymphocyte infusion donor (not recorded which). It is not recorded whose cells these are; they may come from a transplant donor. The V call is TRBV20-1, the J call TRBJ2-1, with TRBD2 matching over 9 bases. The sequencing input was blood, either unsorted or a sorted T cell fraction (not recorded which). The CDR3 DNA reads TGCAGTGCTAGCGGCCAGCGGGAGGTGAGGAATGAGCAGTTCTTC. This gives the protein CSASGQREVRNEQFF.